This T cell receptor (beta chain) was sequenced for a study of shared clonotypes between healthy human individuals (dated by TCRdb to the early 2020s). In terms of the full investigation: A couple of women and three men aged 18 to 49 years were included in the cohort. For each donor, CD4 naive and CD4 memory were each run on three plates, CD8 naive on two plates, and CD8 memory on one plate. The study deeply sequenced blood TCR repertoires of about 5 healthy adults to estimate repertoire size and the extent of clonotype sharing between individuals. Libraries were prepared and TCR repertoires were sequenced by different laboratories using diverse techniques, in order to increase sequencing depth and limit assay-specific biases. Leukapheresis yielded between about 0.94 and 8.9 billion PBMCs per donor. Study-level results and caveats: Because the study included a small number of donors, the genetic and exposure-history diversity represented was limited. Clonotypes shared by all four sorted-subset donors showed higher generation probabilities than non-shared clonotypes. Sampling was restricted to blood, and TCR repertoires in tissue are likely to differ from TCR repertoires in blood. Roughly 5.2% of naive CD4, around 3.5% of naive CD8, about 2.5% of memory CD4, and more than 0.35% of memory CD8 clonotypes were shared across four donors. Pairwise subsampling led to the expectation that sequencing depth would affect the degree of clonotype sharing among donors. Rarefaction of sorted-subset datasets indicated incomplete sequencing despite the large sequencing depth. Larger estimated clonotype richness was generally found for naive subsets than for memory subsets.

Points on this clone: No antigen is known for it. No much larger clone is present one base from it, and per-base qualities are unavailable.

V gives up 5 bases and J gives up 0 bases, and the segment between their germline ends measures 11 bases. The CDR3 goes from the cysteine to the phenylalanine over 15 residues. Only the CDR3 portion is preserved as DNA: 45 bases, with reading frame beginning at the first base. Per the germline V gene, SGHRS is the CDR1 and YFSETQ is the CDR2. Using the deep immunoSEQ assay, TCR CDR3 regions were amplified from genomic DNA by multiplex PCR. Genomic DNA extracted from each cell subset was distributed evenly over all wells of several immunoSEQ 96-well plates, and each plate served as one replicate. For sorted subsets, approximately 210 ng of genomic DNA, equivalent to 25,000 to 35,000 T cell genomes, went into each replicate PCR. Purified libraries were quantified with a Qubit 3.0 fluorometer, sized on a Bioanalyzer 2100, and re-quantified with the KAPA Library Quantification kit. Every immunoSEQ 96-well plate was sequenced on a dedicated single-read 150-cycle Illumina NextSeq 550 flow cell. Processing in the source paper ran as follows. Because only junctional sequences without quality scores were contained in the immunoSEQ output, filtering matching that applied to full-length reads could not be performed. To assign V/J genes and CDR3, sequences were annotated using PyIR, a Python wrapper for IgBLAST v1.9, with IMGT germline references. Any read was removed if the V/J assignment was weak (E-value above 1e-6), the CDR3 was missing, or the read contained stop codons, out-of-frame junctions, or ambiguous translated residues. V3J clonotypes were defined as sequences sharing an identical inferred V gene, J gene, and CDR3 amino acid sequence. The percentage overlap between two repertoires was calculated by dividing the number of shared unique clonotypes by the size of the smaller repertoire. RTK rarefaction, the Chao1 estimator, and Recon v2.1 estimates of unobserved clonotypes were used to assess repertoire richness. Generation probabilities for all TCRbeta clonotypes obtained by the gDNA method from four donors were computed using OLGA. TCRdb stores this immuneACCESS table with in-frame sequences only. Part of the clones is absent; in the studies checked, under half of the shortfall reflects unresolved V genes, and no reason is known for the rest. V and J calls and clone size are copied from that table; D and trimming were computed from the DNA. Recorded for this sample are roughly 2,500,000 clones; 93% of them occurred a single time. 0.36% of the sample goes to the ten largest clones.

The donors were healthy, HIV-negative adults with no recently reported acute infections or vaccinations. Every donor was a Caucasian adult residing in Nashville, Tennessee, USA. CD4+ T cells were enriched by magnetic negative selection, after which naive cells were positively selected on CD45RA and the negative fraction was taken as the memory subset. Blood was collected by leukapheresis, and PBMCs were isolated by Ficoll-Histopaque density gradient centrifugation and then cryopreserved in liquid nitrogen vapor phase. Analytical flow cytometry was used to check the purity and quantity of every magnetically sorted T cell population. Each sorted fraction had its genomic DNA isolated and then quantified by UV absorbance on a Nanodrop 2000c.

The sequence was collected from a man between 18 and 35 years old in good health. Some clones in this sample may be carry-over from other donors' samples. The rearranged chain carries TRBV5-1 and TRBJ2-2, with the identity of the D gene unclear. The sample comprised naive CD4+ T cells from PBMCs. The cell subset or site label of this sample denotes: CD45RA+ positively selected. The bases are TGCGCCAGCAGGGAAGGGAACCCGAACACCGGGGAGCTGTTTTTT. Its coded protein is CASREGNPNTGELFF.